This TCR beta chain was retrieved from a study of blood T cell repertoires in COVID-19. Study-level information: PBMCs, B-cell-depleted T cells, or T cells were the source of the cDNA or gDNA that made up the material.

Authors' analysis steps: Nucleated cell counts were estimated from reference gene primer amplification. Profiling relied on immunoSEQ multiplex PCR, and the TCRdb table lists in-frame clones only, not all of them. V and J calls and clone size are those listed in that table; D and trimming were worked out from the DNA. Of under 400,000 clones in the sample, 85% to 90% were seen once. The Seattle patients joined while their infection was active and were tracked longitudinally afterward. The germline CDR1 and CDR2 sequences are KGHSH and LQKENI. The CDR3 runs 16 residues. With V trimmed by 5 bases and J by 0 bases, 6 bases remained unmatched.

The source of this sequence is a woman in her twenties or thirties with COVID-19, enrolled during active disease. The V gene is TRBV18, the J gene TRBJ2-2; TRBD1 matches at 7 bases. Sequenced sample: peripheral blood. CDR3 sequence (DNA): TGTGCCAGCTCAGGCCAAACAGGGGCGAACACCGGGGAGCTGTTTTTT. Amino acids: CASSGQTGANTGELFF.